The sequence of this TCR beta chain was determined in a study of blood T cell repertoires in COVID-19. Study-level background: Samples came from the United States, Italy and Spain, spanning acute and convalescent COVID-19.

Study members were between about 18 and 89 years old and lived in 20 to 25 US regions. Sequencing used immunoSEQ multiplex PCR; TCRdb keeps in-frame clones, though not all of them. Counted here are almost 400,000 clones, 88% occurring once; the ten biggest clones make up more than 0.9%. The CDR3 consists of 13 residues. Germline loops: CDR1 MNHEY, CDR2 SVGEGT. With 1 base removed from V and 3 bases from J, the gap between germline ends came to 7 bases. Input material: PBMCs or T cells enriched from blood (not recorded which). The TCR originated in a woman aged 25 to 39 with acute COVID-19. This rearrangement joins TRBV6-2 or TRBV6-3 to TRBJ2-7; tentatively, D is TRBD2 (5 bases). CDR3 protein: CASSYFRDYEQYF. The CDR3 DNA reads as TGTGCCAGCAGTTACTTCCGGGACTACGAGCAGTACTTC.